These 11 T cell receptor beta chains were sequenced from one sample in a study of blood T cell repertoires in COVID-19. Method: immunoSEQ multiplex PCR; TCRdb's copy keeps in-frame clones and lacks some. The sample records 350,000 to 400,000 clones, more than 85% being singletons. The material sequenced was PBMCs or T cells enriched from blood (not recorded which). Receptor source: a woman in her thirties or forties who had been exposed to COVID-19.

The genes are TRBV6-2 or TRBV6-3 and TRBJ2-3, with 7 bases fitting TRBD2. The CDR3 covers 15 residues. Germline CDR1 MNHEY, CDR2 SVGEGT. V was pared by 5 bases and J by 2 bases, with 7 bases of the junction left unmatched. The CDR3 sequence: CASSVGRALTDTQYF. The CDR3 DNA follows: TGTGCCAGCAGTGTTGGGAGGGCCCTCACAGATACGCAGTATTTT.

The genes are TRBV2 and TRBJ2-7; D gene ambiguous. The CDR3 is 13 residues long. CDR1 SNHLY and CDR2 FYNNEI come from the germline V gene. The V and J ends lost 4 bases and 2 bases respectively, with 9 bases between them. CDR3 in DNA: TGTGCCAGCAGTGCCTCCAGAACCTACGAGCAGTACTTC. It translates to CASSASRTYEQYF. Supplemented by reference TRBV2 and TRBJ2-7, the full variable domain reads EPEVTQTPSHQVTQMGQEVILRCVPISNHLYFYWYRQILGQKVEFLVSFYNNEISEKSEIFDDQFSVERPDGSNFTLKIRSTKLEDSAMYFCASSASRTYEQYFGPGTRLTVT.

CDR3 in DNA: TGTGCCAGCAGGCTACAGGGGGGGTCCTCACCCCTCCACTTT. Translated, it gives CASRLQGGSSPLHF. The chain joins TRBV7-9 to TRBJ1-6; 8 positions agree with TRBD1. The CDR3 is 14 amino acids. V dropped 6 bases and J dropped 10; count of bases not matched to a gene: 8. CDR1 is SEHNR, CDR2 FQNEAQ, per germline (reference sequence).

The chain is built from TRBV7-3 and TRBJ2-5; 9 positions match TRBD2. This CDR3 has 15 residues. V was clipped by 2 bases and J by 1 base; unmatched bases: 2. Per the germline V gene, CDR1 is SGHTA and CDR2 is FQGTGA. CDR3 in DNA: TGTGCCAGCAGCTTATCTAGCGGGACCCAAGAGACCCAGTACTTC. Translating gives CASSLSSGTQETQYF.

This clone was recorded a few times. CDR3 sequence reads: CASSVGATSLNTEAFF. DNA of the CDR3: TGTGCCAGCAGCGTAGGGGCGACAAGTTTGAACACTGAAGCTTTCTTT. The rearrangement joins TRBV9 to TRBJ1-1; D gene uncertain. The germline V and J ends were trimmed by 0 bases and 0 bases, with 12 bases remaining between them. This CDR3 has 16 amino acids. CDR1 SGDLS and CDR2 YYNGEE come from the germline V gene.

V is TRBV14 and J is TRBJ1-3, with 11 bases matching TRBD1. The CDR3 spans 18 residues. V was pared by 2 bases and J by 3 bases, with 9 bases of the junction left unmatched. Looked up from germline, CDR1 is SGHDN and CDR2 is FVKESK. The DNA of the CDR3 is TGTGCCAGCAGCCAAAGGACAGGGGGCGGATTTTTTGGAAACACCATATATTTT. Translating it yields CASSQRTGGGFFGNTIYF.

This sequence joins TRBV24-1 and TRBJ1-2; D not resolved. V lost 0 bases to trimming and J lost 6 bases, with 10 bases between them. CDR1 is KGHDR and CDR2 is SFDVKD in the germline V gene. This CDR3 has 14 residues. This CDR3 is CATSDLESPNGYTF. CDR3 in DNA: TGTGCCACCAGTGATTTGGAGAGTCCCAATGGCTACACCTTC.

This clone was detected a few times. This chain connects TRBV18 to TRBJ1-1; D uncertain. Germline assignment: CDR1 KGHSH and CDR2 LQKENI. CDR3 size: 14 residues. Trimming removed 3 bases at V and 0 bases at J, with 8 bases between. The CDR3 spells CASSPVSLNTEAFF. The CDR3 bases are TGTGCCAGCTCACCCGTGAGTTTGAACACTGAAGCTTTCTTT.

This sequence joins TRBV29-1 and TRBJ1-1, with TRBD1 matching over 11 bases. Per germline, CDR1 SQVTM and CDR2 ANQGSEA. V was pared by 5 bases and J by 4 bases, with 9 bases of the junction left unmatched. CDR3 length: 15 amino acids. CDR3 bases: TGCAGCGTTCCAGGACAGGGGGCCCCGGGCACTGAAGCTTTCTTT. Translated, it gives CSVPGQGAPGTEAFF.

The chain joins TRBV4-1 to TRBJ2-7; 10 bases map to TRBD1. V trimming: 2 bases; J trimming: 3 bases; junction bases outside the gene matches: 13. From germline, CDR1 is MGHRA and CDR2 YSYEKL. The CDR3 is 18 amino acids. In nucleotides, the CDR3 is TGCGCCAGCAGCCAACTGCCATCCGGGACAGGGGTCCTCTACGAGCAGTACTTC. As protein: CASSQLPSGTGVLYEQYF.

V and J are TRBV19 and TRBJ1-2, with 10 nucleotides matching TRBD1. V trimming: 3 bases; J trimming: 4 bases; junction bases outside the gene matches: 8. The CDR3 sequence is 16 residues long. The germline CDR1 and CDR2 sequences are LNHDA and SQIVND (reference sequence). CDR3 in DNA: TGTGCCAGTAGTATCCGGGACAGGGGTTTCGGCTATGGCTACACCTTC. Translation gives CASSIRDRGFGYGYTF. The full variable domain, with the rest looked up from reference TRBV19 and TRBJ1-2, is DGGITQSPKYLFRKEGQNVTLSCEQNLNHDAMYWYRQDPGQGLRLIYYSQIVNDFQKGDIAEGYSVSREKKESFPLTVTSAQKNPTAFYLCASSIRDRGFGYGYTFGSGTRLTVV.